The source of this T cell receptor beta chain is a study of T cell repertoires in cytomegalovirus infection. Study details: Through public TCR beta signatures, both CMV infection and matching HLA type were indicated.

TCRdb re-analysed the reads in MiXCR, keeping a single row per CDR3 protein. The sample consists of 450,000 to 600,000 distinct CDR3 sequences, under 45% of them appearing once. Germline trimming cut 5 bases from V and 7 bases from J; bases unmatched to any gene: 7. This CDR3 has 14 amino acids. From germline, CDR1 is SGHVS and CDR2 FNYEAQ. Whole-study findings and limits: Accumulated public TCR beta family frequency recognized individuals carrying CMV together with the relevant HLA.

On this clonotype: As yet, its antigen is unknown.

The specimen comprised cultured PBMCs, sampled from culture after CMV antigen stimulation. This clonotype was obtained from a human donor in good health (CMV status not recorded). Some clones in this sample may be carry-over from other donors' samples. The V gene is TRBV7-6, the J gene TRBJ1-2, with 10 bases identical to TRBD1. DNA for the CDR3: TGTGCCAGCAGCACTCGGGACAGGGGAGGTGGCTACACCTTC. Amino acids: CASSTRDRGGGYTF.